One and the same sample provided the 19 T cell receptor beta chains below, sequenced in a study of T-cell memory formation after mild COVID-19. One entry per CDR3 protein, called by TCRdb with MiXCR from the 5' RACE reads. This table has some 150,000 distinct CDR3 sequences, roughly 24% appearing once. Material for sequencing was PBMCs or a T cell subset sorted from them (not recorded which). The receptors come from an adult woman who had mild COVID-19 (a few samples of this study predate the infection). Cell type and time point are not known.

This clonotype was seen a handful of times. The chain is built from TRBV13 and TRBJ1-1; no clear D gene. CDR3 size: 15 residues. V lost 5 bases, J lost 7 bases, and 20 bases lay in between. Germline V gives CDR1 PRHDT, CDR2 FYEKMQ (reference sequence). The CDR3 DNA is TGTGCCAGCAGCACCCTCCCGTTCGAGGGCGTTGAAGCTTTCTTT. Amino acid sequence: CASSTLPFEGVEAFF.

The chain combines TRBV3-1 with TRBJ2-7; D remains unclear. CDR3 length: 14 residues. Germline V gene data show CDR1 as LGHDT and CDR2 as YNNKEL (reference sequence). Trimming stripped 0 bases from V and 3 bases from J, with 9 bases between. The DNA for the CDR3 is TGTGCCAGCAGCCAAGATAGTACTTTCTACGAGCAGTACTTC. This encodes CASSQDSTFYEQYF.

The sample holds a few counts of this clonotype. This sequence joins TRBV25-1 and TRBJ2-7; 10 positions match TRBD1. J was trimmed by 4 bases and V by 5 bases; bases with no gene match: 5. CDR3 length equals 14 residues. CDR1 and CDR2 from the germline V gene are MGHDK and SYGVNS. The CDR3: CASSHGTGAYEQYF. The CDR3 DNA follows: TGTGCCAGCAGTCATGGGACAGGGGCTTACGAGCAGTACTTC.

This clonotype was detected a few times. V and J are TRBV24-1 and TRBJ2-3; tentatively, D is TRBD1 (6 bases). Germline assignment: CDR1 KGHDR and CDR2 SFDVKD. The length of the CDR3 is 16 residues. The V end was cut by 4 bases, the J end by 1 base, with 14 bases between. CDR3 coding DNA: TGTGCCACCAGTGAGTTTCTACAGGGAGGCACAGATACGCAGTATTTT. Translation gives CATSEFLQGGTDTQYF.

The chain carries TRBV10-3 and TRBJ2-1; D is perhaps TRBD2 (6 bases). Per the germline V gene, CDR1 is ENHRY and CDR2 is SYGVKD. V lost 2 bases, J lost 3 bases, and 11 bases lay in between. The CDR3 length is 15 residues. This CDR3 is CAISETTGVYNEQFF. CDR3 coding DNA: TGTGCCATCAGTGAGACAACGGGGGTCTACAATGAGCAGTTCTTC.

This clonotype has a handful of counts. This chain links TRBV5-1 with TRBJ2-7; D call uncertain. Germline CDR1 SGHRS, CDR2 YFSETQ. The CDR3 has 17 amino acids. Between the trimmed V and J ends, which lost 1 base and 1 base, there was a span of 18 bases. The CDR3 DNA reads TGCGCCAGCAGCTTGTTCGGTTTTTCCCTTTTTTCCTACGAGCAGTACTTC. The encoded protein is CASSLFGFSLFSYEQYF.

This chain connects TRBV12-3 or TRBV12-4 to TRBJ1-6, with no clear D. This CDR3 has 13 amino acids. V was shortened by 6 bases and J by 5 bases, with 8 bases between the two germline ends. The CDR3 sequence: CASRVIDNSPLHF. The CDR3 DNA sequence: TGTGCCAGCAGGGTAATTGATAATTCACCCCTCCACTTT.

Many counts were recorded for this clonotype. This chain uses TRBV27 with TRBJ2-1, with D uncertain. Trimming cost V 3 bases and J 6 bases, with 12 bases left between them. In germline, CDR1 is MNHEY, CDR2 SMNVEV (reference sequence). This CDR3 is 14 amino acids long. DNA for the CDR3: TGTGCCAGCAGTTTTCTGGGCAGTATCAATGAGCAGTTCTTC. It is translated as CASSFLGSINEQFF.

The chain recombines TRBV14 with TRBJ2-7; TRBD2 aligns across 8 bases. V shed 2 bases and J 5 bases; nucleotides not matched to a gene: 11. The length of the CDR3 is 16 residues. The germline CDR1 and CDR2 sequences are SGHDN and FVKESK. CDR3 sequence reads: CASSQYGGGATNEQYF. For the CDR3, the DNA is TGTGCCAGCAGCCAATACGGGGGGGGAGCCACCAACGAGCAGTACTTC.

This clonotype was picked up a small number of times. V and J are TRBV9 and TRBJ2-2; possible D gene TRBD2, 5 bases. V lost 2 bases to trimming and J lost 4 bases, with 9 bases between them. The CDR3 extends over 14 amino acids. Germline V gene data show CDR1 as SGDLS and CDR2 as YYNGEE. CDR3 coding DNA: TGTGCCAGCAGCGTTCGGGGTGGCACCGGGGAGCTGTTTTTT. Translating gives CASSVRGGTGELFF.

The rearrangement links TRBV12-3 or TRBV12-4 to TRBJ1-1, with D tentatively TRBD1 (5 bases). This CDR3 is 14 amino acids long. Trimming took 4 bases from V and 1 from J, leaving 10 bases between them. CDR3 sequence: CASSSDTENTEAFF. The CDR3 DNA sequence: TGTGCCAGCAGTTCGGACACGGAGAACACTGAAGCTTTCTTT.

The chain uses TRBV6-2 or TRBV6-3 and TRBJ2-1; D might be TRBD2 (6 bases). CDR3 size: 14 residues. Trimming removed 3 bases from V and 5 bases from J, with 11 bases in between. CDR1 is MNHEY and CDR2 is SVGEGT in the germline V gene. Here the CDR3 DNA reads TGTGCCAGCAGTTATCCGCTAGCGCACAATGAGCAGTTCTTC. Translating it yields CASSYPLAHNEQFF.

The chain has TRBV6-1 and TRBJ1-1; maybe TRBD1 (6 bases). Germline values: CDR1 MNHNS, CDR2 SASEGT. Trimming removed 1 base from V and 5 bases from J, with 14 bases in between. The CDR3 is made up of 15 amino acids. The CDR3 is CASSEGKDSLTEAFF. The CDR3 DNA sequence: TGTGCCAGCAGTGAAGGGAAGGACAGTCTAACTGAAGCTTTCTTT.

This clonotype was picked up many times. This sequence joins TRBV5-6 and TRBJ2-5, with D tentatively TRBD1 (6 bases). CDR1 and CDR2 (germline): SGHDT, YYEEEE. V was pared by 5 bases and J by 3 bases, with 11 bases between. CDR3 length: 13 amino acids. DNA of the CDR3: TGTGCCAGCAGGCTGGCAGGGGAAGAGACCCAGTACTTC. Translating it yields CASRLAGEETQYF.

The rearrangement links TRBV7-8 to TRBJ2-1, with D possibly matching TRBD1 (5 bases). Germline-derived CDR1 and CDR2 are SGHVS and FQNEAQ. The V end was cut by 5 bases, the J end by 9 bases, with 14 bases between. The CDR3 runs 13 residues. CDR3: CASSRQGISEQFF. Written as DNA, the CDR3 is TGTGCCAGCAGCAGGCAGGGAATCAGTGAGCAGTTCTTC.

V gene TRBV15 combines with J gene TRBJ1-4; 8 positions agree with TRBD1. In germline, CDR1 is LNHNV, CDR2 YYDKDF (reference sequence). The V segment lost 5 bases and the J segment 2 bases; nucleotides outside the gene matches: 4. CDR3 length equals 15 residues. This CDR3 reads CATSSWTGTNEKLFF. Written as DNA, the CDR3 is TGTGCCACCAGCTCCTGGACAGGGACTAATGAAAAACTGTTTTTT. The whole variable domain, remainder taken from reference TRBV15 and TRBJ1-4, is DAMVIQNPRYQVTQFGKPVTLSCSQTLNHNVMYWYQQKSSQAPKLLFHYYDKDFNNEADTPDNFQSRRPNTSFCFLDIRSPGLGDTAMYLCATSSWTGTNEKLFFGSGTQLSVL.

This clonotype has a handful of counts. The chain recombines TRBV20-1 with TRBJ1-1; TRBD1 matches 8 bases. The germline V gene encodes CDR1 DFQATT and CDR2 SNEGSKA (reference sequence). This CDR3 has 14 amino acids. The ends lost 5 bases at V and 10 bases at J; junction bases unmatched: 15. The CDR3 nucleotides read TGCAGTGCTCTAACAACCGGGACAGGTTACAGAGCTTTCTTT. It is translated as CSALTTGTGYRAFF.

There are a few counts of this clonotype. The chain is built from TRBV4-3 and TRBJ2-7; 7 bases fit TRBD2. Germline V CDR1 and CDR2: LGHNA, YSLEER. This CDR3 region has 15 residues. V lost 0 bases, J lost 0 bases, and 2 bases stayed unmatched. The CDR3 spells CASSQEGLLSYEQYF. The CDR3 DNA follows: TGCGCCAGCAGCCAAGAGGGACTACTCTCCTACGAGCAGTACTTC.

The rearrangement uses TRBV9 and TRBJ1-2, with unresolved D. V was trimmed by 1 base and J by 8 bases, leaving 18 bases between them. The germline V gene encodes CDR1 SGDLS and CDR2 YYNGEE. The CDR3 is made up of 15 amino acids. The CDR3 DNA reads TGTGCCAGCAGCGTAAAGGAGGGTTTTTTCTGGGGCTACACCTTC. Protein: CASSVKEGFFWGYTF. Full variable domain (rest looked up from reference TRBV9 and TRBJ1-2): DSGVTQTPKHLITATGQRVTLRCSPRSGDLSVYWYQQSLDQGLQFLIQYYNGEERAKGNILERFSAQQFPDLHSELNLSSLELGDSALYFCASSVKEGFFWGYTFGSGTRLTVV.